These 10 T cell receptor beta chains came from one sample sequenced in a study of blood T cell repertoires in COVID-19. Measured with immunoSEQ multiplex PCR; TCRdb has only the in-frame clones, and not every one. The data hold approximately 250,000 clones, with 75% to 85% observed a single time. Source material: PBMCs or T cells enriched from blood (not recorded which). Source of these receptors: a woman aged 50 to 60 with acute COVID-19.

This clone has only one observation. The chain joins TRBV19 to TRBJ1-6, with 8 bases matching TRBD1. CDR1 is LNHDA, CDR2 SQIVND, per germline (reference sequence). There are 14 residues in the CDR3. With V trimmed by 9 bases and J by 7 bases, 8 bases remained unmatched. CDR3 region: CASSRGPWNSPLHF. The CDR3 region has the DNA TGTGCCAGCTCCAGGGGGCCTTGGAATTCACCCCTCCACTTT.

This chain links TRBV6-4 with TRBJ1-2, with D unresolved. CDR1 MRHNA and CDR2 SNTAGT come from the germline V gene. V was trimmed by 1 base and J by 4 bases, leaving 4 bases between them. The CDR3 has 12 residues. CDR3 sequence reads: CASSDFGYGYTF. The CDR3 DNA reads as TGTGCCAGCAGTGACTTCGGCTATGGCTACACCTTC.

The chain has TRBV6-4 and TRBJ1-1; TRBD1 might be the D (5 bases). The CDR3 is 14 amino acids. Per germline, CDR1 MRHNA and CDR2 SNTAGT. V lost 6 bases, J lost 4 bases, and 15 bases lay in between. CDR3 bases: TGTGCCAGCAGACCCGACAACAGGCTCACTGAAGCTTTCTTT. Translation gives CASRPDNRLTEAFF.

With regard to this clone: The sample carries other DNA sequences with the same CDR3. V gene TRBV19 combines with J gene TRBJ2-5; tentative D call: TRBD1 (6 bases). The germline V gene has CDR1 LNHDA and CDR2 SQIVND (reference sequence). This CDR3 region has 15 residues. Trimming pared 3 bases from V and 4 bases from J, leaving 15 bases between. CDR3 in DNA: TGTGCCAGTAGTATGGGGCAGGGGAGTCGAGAGACCCAGTACTTC. It encodes CASSMGQGSRETQYF.

The chain combines TRBV2 with TRBJ1-5; D may be TRBD1 (6 bases). The germline gives CDR1 SNHLY, CDR2 FYNNEI. The V and J ends lost 4 bases and 6 bases respectively, with 16 bases between them. The CDR3 runs 15 residues. CDR3 region: CASSGLGGGSQPQHF. The CDR3 DNA reads as TGTGCCAGCAGTGGCCTTGGGGGGGGCAGTCAGCCCCAGCATTTT.

The chain employs TRBV19 and TRBJ1-3; maybe TRBD1 (5 bases). V was trimmed by 4 bases and J by 0 bases, leaving 10 bases between them. The germline V gene has CDR1 LNHDA and CDR2 SQIVND (reference sequence). There are 15 residues in the CDR3. CDR3 loop: CASSNQGLSGNTIYF. DNA for the CDR3: TGTGCCAGTAGTAATCAGGGCCTCTCTGGAAACACCATATATTTT. Looking up the rest from reference TRBV19 and TRBJ1-3 gives the full variable domain: DGGITQSPKYLFRKEGQNVTLSCEQNLNHDAMYWYRQDPGQGLRLIYYSQIVNDFQKGDIAEGYSVSREKKESFPLTVTSAQKNPTAFYLCASSNQGLSGNTIYFGEGSWLTVV.

The chain employs TRBV5-4 and TRBJ1-1; no definite D call. Germline V CDR1 and CDR2: SGHNT, YYREEE (reference sequence). The length of the CDR3 is 13 residues. V shed 4 bases and J shed 6 bases, with 13 bases lying between them. The CDR3 DNA reads TGTGCCAGCAGCCTTCAAAGCAGGTCTGAAGCTTTCTTT. Translating gives CASSLQSRSEAFF.

This clone was detected once. This sequence joins TRBV6-2 or TRBV6-3 and TRBJ2-7; TRBD1 is a possible D gene (5 bases). The V end was cut by 2 bases, the J end by 3 bases, with 14 bases between. The CDR3 extends over 15 amino acids. Germline V gene data show CDR1 as MNHEY and CDR2 as SVGEGT. CDR3 loop: CASSYRQGRSYEQYF. In nucleotides, the CDR3 is TGTGCCAGCAGTTACAGGCAGGGAAGGAGCTACGAGCAGTACTTC.

V gene TRBV29-1 combines with J gene TRBJ1-2; D remains unclear. Germline V gene data show CDR1 as SQVTM and CDR2 as ANQGSEA. The CDR3 consists of 14 residues. Trimming left V 5 bases short and J 3 bases short, with 16 bases between. Written as DNA, the CDR3 is TGCAGCGTTCGGGGAGGTGGTTTGGACTATGGCTACACCTTC. Amino acids: CSVRGGGLDYGYTF.

This clone appeared once. The chain employs TRBV18 and TRBJ1-1; D remains ambiguous. Germline values: CDR1 KGHSH, CDR2 LQKENI. V lost 4 bases and J lost 7, with 7 bases in between. This CDR3 region has 11 residues. CDR3 residues: CASSLKSEAFF. The CDR3 nucleotides read TGTGCCAGCTCACTTAAGAGTGAAGCTTTCTTT.